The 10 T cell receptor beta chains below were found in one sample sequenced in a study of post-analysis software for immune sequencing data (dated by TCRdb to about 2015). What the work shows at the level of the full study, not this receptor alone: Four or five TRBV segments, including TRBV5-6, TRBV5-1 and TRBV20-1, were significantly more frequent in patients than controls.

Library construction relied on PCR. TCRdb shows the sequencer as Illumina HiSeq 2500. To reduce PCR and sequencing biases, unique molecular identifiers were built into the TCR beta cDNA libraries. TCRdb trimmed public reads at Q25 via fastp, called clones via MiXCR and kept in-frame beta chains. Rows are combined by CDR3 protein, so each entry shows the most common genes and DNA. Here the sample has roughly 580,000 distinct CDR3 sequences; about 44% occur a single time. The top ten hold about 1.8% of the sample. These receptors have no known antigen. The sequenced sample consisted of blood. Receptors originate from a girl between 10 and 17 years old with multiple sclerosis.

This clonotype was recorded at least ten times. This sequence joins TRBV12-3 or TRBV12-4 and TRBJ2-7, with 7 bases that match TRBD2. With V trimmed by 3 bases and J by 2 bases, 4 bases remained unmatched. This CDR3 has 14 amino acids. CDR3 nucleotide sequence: TGTGCCAGCAGTTTGGAGCTAGCGGCCTACGAGCAGTACTTC. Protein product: CASSLELAAYEQYF.

The CDR3 loop reads CASSLPAANYGYTF. In DNA form, the CDR3 reads TGTGCCAGCAGTTTACCCGCAGCCAACTATGGCTACACCTTC. The V gene is TRBV12-3 or TRBV12-4, the J gene TRBJ1-2; D call uncertain. Trimming shortened V by 2 bases and J by 2 bases, and 9 bases separated the two germline ends. The CDR3 has 14 residues.

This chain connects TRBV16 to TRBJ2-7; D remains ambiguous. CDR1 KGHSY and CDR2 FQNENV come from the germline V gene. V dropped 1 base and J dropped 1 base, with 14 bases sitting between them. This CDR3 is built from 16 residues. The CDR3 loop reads CASSQFSYLWSYEQYF. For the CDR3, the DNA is TGTGCCAGCAGCCAATTTTCCTACCTGTGGTCCTACGAGCAGTACTTC. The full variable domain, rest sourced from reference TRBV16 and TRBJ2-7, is GEEVAQTPKHLVRGEGQKAKLYCAPIKGHSYVFWYQQVLKNEFKFLISFQNENVFDETGMPKERFSAKCLPNSPCSLEIQATKLEDSAVYFCASSQFSYLWSYEQYFGPGTRLTVT.

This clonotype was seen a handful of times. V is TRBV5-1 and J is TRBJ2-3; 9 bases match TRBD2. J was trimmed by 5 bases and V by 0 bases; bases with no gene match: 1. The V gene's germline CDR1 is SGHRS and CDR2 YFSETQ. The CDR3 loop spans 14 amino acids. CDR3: CASSLAREGDTQYF. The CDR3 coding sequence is TGCGCCAGCAGCTTGGCGCGGGAGGGAGATACGCAGTATTTT.

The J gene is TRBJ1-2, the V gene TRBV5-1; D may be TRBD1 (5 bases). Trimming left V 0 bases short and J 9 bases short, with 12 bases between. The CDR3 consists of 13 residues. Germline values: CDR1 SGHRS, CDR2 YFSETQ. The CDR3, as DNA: TGCGCCAGCAGCTTGGCCCCCAGGGAGAGCTACACCTTC. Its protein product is CASSLAPRESYTF.

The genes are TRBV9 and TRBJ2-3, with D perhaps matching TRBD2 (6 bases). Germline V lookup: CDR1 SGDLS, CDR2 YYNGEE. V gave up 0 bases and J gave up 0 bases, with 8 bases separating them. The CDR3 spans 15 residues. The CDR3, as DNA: TGTGCCAGCAGCGTAGGTGGGAGGAGCACAGATACGCAGTATTTT. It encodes CASSVGGRSTDTQYF.

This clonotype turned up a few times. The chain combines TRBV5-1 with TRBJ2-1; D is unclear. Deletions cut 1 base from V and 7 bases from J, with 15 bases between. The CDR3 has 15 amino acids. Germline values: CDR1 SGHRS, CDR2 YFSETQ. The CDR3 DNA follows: TGCGCCAGCAGCTTGTACAGCACCGGGTTGAATGAGCAGTTCTTC. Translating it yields CASSLYSTGLNEQFF. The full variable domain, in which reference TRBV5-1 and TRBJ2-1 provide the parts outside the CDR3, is KAGVTQTPRYLIKTRGQQVTLSCSPISGHRSVSWYQQTPGQGLQFLFEYFSETQRNKGNFPGRFSGRQFSNSRSEMNVSTLELGDSALYLCASSLYSTGLNEQFFGPGTRLTVL.

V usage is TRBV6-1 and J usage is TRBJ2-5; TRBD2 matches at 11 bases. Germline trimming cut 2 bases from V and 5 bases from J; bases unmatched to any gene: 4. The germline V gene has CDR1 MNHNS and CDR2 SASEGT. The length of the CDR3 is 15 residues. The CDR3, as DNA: TGTGCCAGCAGTGAATCTAGCGGGGGGCCCGAGACCCAGTACTTC. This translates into CASSESSGGPETQYF.

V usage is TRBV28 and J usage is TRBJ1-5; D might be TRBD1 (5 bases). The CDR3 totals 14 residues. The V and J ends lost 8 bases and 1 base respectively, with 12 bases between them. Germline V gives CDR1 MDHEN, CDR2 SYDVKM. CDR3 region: CASGAGTSNQPQHF. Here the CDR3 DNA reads TGTGCCAGCGGGGCAGGGACCAGCAATCAGCCCCAGCATTTT.

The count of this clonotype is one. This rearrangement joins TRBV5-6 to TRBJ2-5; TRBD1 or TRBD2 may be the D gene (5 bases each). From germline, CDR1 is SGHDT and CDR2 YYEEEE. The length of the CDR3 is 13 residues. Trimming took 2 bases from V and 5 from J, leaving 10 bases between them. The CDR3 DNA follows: TGTGCCAGCAGCTTCCCGAGGGGTGAGACCCAGTACTTC. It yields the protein CASSFPRGETQYF.